One sample yielded the 18 T cell receptor beta chains listed below, sequenced in a study of blood T cell repertoires in COVID-19. Data came from immunoSEQ multiplex PCR; TCRdb stores just in-frame clones and leaves some out. The table records roughly 150,000 clones, around 84% of them present only once. Material: peripheral blood. These receptors were collected from a woman at least 80 years old with acute or convalescent COVID-19.

The chain has TRBV6-1 and TRBJ2-5; D call uncertain. From germline, CDR1 is MNHNS and CDR2 SASEGT. With 1 base removed from V and 6 bases from J, the gap between germline ends came to 15 bases. This CDR3 region has 15 residues. The CDR3 here is CASSEVTGSEQTQYF. The DNA for the CDR3 is TGTGCCAGCAGTGAAGTGACTGGTTCGGAGCAGACCCAGTACTTC.

This clone came up a few times. The rearrangement links TRBV6-5 to TRBJ2-3, with 8 bases that match TRBD2. J gave up 4 bases and V 6 bases, and 6 bases lay outside the gene matches. This CDR3 has 14 amino acids. From germline, CDR1 is MNHEY and CDR2 SVGAGI. As DNA, the CDR3 is TGTGCCAGCAGCCCCGGACTAGCCGCAGATACGCAGTATTTT. It is translated as CASSPGLAADTQYF.

The rearrangement joins TRBV2 to TRBJ1-5; possibly TRBD1 for D (6 bases). In germline, CDR1 is SNHLY, CDR2 FYNNEI. This CDR3 region has 16 residues. Deletions cut 3 bases from V and 0 bases from J, with 12 bases between. The CDR3, as DNA: TGTGCCAGCAGTGAGGGGGCACGTTATAGCAATCAGCCCCAGCATTTT. Residues: CASSEGARYSNQPQHF.

The rearrangement uses TRBV24-1 and TRBJ2-5; 8 bases match TRBD1. Germline CDR1 and CDR2: KGHDR and SFDVKD. Trimming cost V 4 bases and J 5 bases; bases outside gene matches: 8. The CDR3 runs 15 residues. CDR3 sequence (DNA): TGTGCCACCAGTGACCCCTCCGGACAGGGTGAGACCCAGTACTTC. Amino acid sequence: CATSDPSGQGETQYF.

This sequence joins TRBV21-1 and TRBJ2-2; whether TRBD2, the table's D call, matches the DNA was not checked. TRBV21-1 has pseudogene status. CDR3 length equals 16 residues. The DNA of the CDR3 is TGTGCCAGCAGCAAAAATTTAACTAAATGGAGGGTTATGATGTTTTTT. Protein sequence: CASSKNLTKWRVMMFF.

The table lists this clone with a few counts. The V gene is TRBV5-6, the J gene TRBJ2-5; tentative D call: TRBD1 (6 bases). Germline assignment: CDR1 SGHDT and CDR2 YYEEEE. The V gene lost 3 bases and the J gene lost 2 bases, with 11 bases spanning the gap. The CDR3 has 14 residues. As DNA, the CDR3 is TGTGCCAGCAGCTCCAACAGGGAGCAAGAGACCCAGTACTTC. Protein product: CASSSNREQETQYF.

The chain has TRBV28 and TRBJ1-4, with 9 bases that match TRBD1. This CDR3 spans 15 amino acids. Germline V gives CDR1 MDHEN, CDR2 SYDVKM. The junction had 10 bases not matched to a gene; V was cut back by 6 bases and J by 8 bases. Here the CDR3 reads CASRQRGQGREKLFF. The CDR3 DNA reads TGTGCCAGCAGGCAGAGGGGACAGGGACGAGAAAAACTGTTTTTT.

This clone was seen more than once but under ten times. The chain is built from TRBV18 and TRBJ1-4; no definite D call. There are 13 residues in the CDR3. Germline V lookup: CDR1 KGHSH, CDR2 LQKENI. The ends were cut back, 8 bases at V and 8 bases at J, with 15 bases in the middle. The CDR3 DNA is TGTGCCAGCACAACCGGGGTGCGAGAAAAACTGTTTTTT. Encoded protein: CASTTGVREKLFF. The entire variable domain, with the rest obtained from reference TRBV18 and TRBJ1-4, is as follows: NAGVMQNPRHLVRRRGQEARLRCSPMKGHSHVYWYRQLPEEGLKFMVYLQKENIIDESGMPKERFSAEFPKEGPSILRIQQVVRGDSAAYFCASTTGVREKLFFGSGTQLSVL.

V usage is TRBV3-1 (or the pseudogene TRBV3-2) and J usage is TRBJ2-5, with TRBD2 matching 10 bases. In germline, CDR1 is LGHDT, CDR2 YNNKEL (reference sequence). The CDR3 consists of 14 residues. With V trimmed by 4 bases and J by 1 base, 0 bases remained unmatched. DNA of the CDR3: TGTGCCAGCAGCCCTAGCGGGGGCCAAGAGACCCAGTACTTC. As protein: CASSPSGGQETQYF.

The chain couples TRBV27 to TRBJ2-5, with D tentatively TRBD2 (5 bases). From germline, CDR1 is MNHEY and CDR2 SMNVEV (reference sequence). The CDR3 runs to 17 residues. The ends were cut back, 3 bases at V and 4 bases at J, with 21 bases in the middle. CDR3 loop: CASSFLGAGVVRETQYF. CDR3 DNA: TGTGCCAGCAGTTTTTTGGGCGCGGGCGTCGTCCGAGAGACCCAGTACTTC.

The rearrangement joins TRBV5-1 to TRBJ2-5; D possibly corresponds to TRBD2 (5 bases). With 4 bases removed from V and 5 bases from J, the gap between germline ends came to 15 bases. Germline CDR1 reads SGHRS; CDR2 reads YFSETQ. The CDR3 is 14 amino acids. Here the CDR3 reads CASSPKRAEETQYF. The CDR3 DNA follows: TGCGCCAGCAGCCCCAAGAGGGCTGAGGAGACCCAGTACTTC.

The chain uses TRBV7-9 and TRBJ1-1, with D perhaps TRBD1 (5 bases). V lost 5 bases and J lost 7, with 20 bases in between. Germline loops: CDR1 SEHNR, CDR2 FQNEAQ (reference sequence). This CDR3 is built from 15 residues. The CDR3 reads CASSPARGERDEAFF. The CDR3 DNA reads as TGTGCCAGCAGCCCCGCTCGGGGGGAGCGGGATGAAGCTTTCTTT. Full variable domain (outside the CDR3, taken from reference TRBV7-9 and TRBJ1-1): DTGVSQNPRHKITKRGQNVTFRCDPISEHNRLYWYRQTLGQGPEFLTYFQNEAQLEKSRLLSDRFSAERPKGSFSTLEIQRTEQGDSAMYLCASSPARGERDEAFFGQGTRLTVV.

V usage is TRBV19 and J usage is TRBJ2-1; 9 bases agree with TRBD2. The CDR3 runs 20 residues. Germline CDR1 and CDR2: LNHDA and SQIVND (reference sequence). V lost 3 bases, J lost 0 bases, and 15 bases stayed unmatched. The CDR3 DNA reads as TGTGCCAGTAGTATCCAACTCTTAGCGGGGGCCACCAGCTCCTACAATGAGCAGTTCTTC. Protein: CASSIQLLAGATSSYNEQFF.

The DNA of the CDR3 is TGTGCCAGCATCCACGGAGCGGGCACCGGGGAGCTGTTTTTT. Translating it yields CASIHGAGTGELFF. This chain uses TRBV7-9 with TRBJ2-2, with a weak D call TRBD2 (6 bases). V was cut by 7 bases and J by 4 bases, with 13 bases left in between. The CDR3 consists of 14 residues. Germline CDR1 SEHNR, CDR2 FQNEAQ (reference sequence).

V gene TRBV28 combines with J gene TRBJ2-5; 7 nucleotides line up with TRBD2. The V gene's germline CDR1 is MDHEN and CDR2 SYDVKM. The CDR3 is 16 residues long. V was clipped by 5 bases and J by 5 bases; unmatched bases: 14. This chain's CDR3 is CASSTPSGGVTETQYF. Here the CDR3 DNA reads TGTGCCAGCAGTACTCCCTCGGGAGGTGTGACGGAGACCCAGTACTTC.

The table lists this clone with a count of one. The gene calls are TRBV7-9 and TRBJ2-5; 10 bases are shared with TRBD1. The ends lost 7 bases at V and 2 bases at J; junction bases unmatched: 10. The CDR3 spans 16 residues. The germline V gene encodes CDR1 SEHNR and CDR2 FQNEAQ (reference sequence). DNA for the CDR3: TGTGCCAGCACCCGACTCGGACAGGGGGTTCAAGAGACCCAGTACTTC. It translates to CASTRLGQGVQETQYF.

This chain's CDR3 is CSAAPGTANTGELFF. The CDR3 DNA reads as TGCAGCGCAGCCCCAGGGACAGCAAACACCGGGGAGCTGTTTTTT. This chain links TRBV29-1 with TRBJ2-2; 7 nucleotides agree with TRBD1. CDR1 is SQVTM, CDR2 ANQGSEA, per germline. The V segment lost 7 bases and the J segment 2 bases; nucleotides outside the gene matches: 10. This CDR3 has 15 residues.

The rearrangement joins TRBV5-6 to TRBJ2-3; weak D call: TRBD1 (6 bases). The germline CDR1 and CDR2 sequences are SGHDT and YYEEEE. The CDR3 has 15 amino acids. Trimming shortened V by 4 bases and J by 0 bases, and 12 bases separated the two germline ends. The CDR3 here is CASSPDRQSTDTQYF. CDR3 coding DNA: TGTGCCAGCAGCCCGGACAGACAGAGCACAGATACGCAGTATTTT.